These 31 T cell receptor beta chains share one sample of origin, sequenced in a study of blood T cell repertoires in COVID-19. The table came from immunoSEQ multiplex PCR; TCRdb's copy has only in-frame clones and leaves some out. This sample has hundreds of thousands of clones, with 85% to 90% found just once. Sequenced sample: peripheral blood. Every receptor here comes from a woman aged 40-49 years who had recovered from COVID-19.

The chain has TRBV5-4 and TRBJ1-1, with 9 positions matching TRBD1. CDR3 size: 15 residues. Trimming took 1 base from V and 3 from J; bases not matched to a gene: 4. Germline lookup yields CDR1 SGHNT and CDR2 YYREEE (reference sequence). The CDR3 reads CASSLSTGGYTEAFF. As DNA, the CDR3 is TGTGCCAGCAGCTTGAGTACAGGGGGCTACACTGAAGCTTTCTTT.

The rearrangement links TRBV5-1 to TRBJ2-1; D gene uncertain. The CDR3 has 14 amino acids. Germline lookup yields CDR1 SGHRS and CDR2 YFSETQ. Trimming stripped 5 bases from V and 0 bases from J, with 9 bases between. CDR3 loop: CASSEFTSYNEQFF. The DNA of the CDR3 is TGCGCCAGCAGTGAGTTTACCTCCTACAATGAGCAGTTCTTC.

This clone was recorded once. The chain couples TRBV19 to TRBJ1-5; unclear D gene. Looked up from germline, CDR1 is LNHDA and CDR2 is SQIVND (reference sequence). V lost 0 bases to trimming and J lost 1 base, with 7 bases between them. CDR3 length: 15 residues. CDR3 in amino acids: CASSIDPRSNQPQHF. The CDR3 DNA sequence: TGTGCCAGTAGTATAGATCCACGGAGCAATCAGCCCCAGCATTTT.

The V and J genes are TRBV10-3 and TRBJ1-2; 10 bases line up with TRBD1. The germline V gene has CDR1 ENHRY and CDR2 SYGVKD. CDR3 length: 14 residues. The V segment lost 10 bases and the J segment 3 bases; nucleotides outside the gene matches: 8. CDR3 sequence (DNA): TGTGCCACCCACCAAGGGACAGGGGACTATGGCTACACCTTC. Translating it yields CATHQGTGDYGYTF.

The rearrangement uses TRBV27 and TRBJ2-3; the D gene is possibly TRBD2 (5 bases). Germline CDR1 and CDR2: MNHEY and SMNVEV (reference sequence). Trimming took 3 bases from V and 3 from J, leaving 7 bases between them. The CDR3 is made up of 13 amino acids. The CDR3: CASSFKRTDTQYF. The CDR3 DNA follows: TGTGCCAGCAGTTTTAAGCGGACAGATACGCAGTATTTT.

The V call is TRBV2, the J call TRBJ1-6; D is uncertain. The CDR3 totals 15 residues. Germline values: CDR1 SNHLY, CDR2 FYNNEI. Trimming cost V 4 bases and J 7 bases, with 14 bases left between them. CDR3 loop: CASSVERAGNSPLHF. The CDR3 bases are TGTGCCAGCAGTGTCGAAAGAGCCGGGAATTCACCCCTCCACTTT.

This chain links TRBV4-2 with TRBJ2-3; D might be TRBD2 (6 bases). V lost 3 bases and J lost 2, with 18 bases in between. Germline CDR1 is LGHNA and CDR2 is YNFKEQ. The CDR3 has 17 residues. The CDR3 protein is CASSQARAGQLTDTQYF. CDR3 coding DNA: TGTGCCAGCAGCCAGGCAAGGGCGGGGCAACTCACAGATACGCAGTATTTT.

The chain uses TRBV5-1 and TRBJ1-3; D call uncertain. The CDR3 covers 16 residues. Germline V gives CDR1 SGHRS, CDR2 YFSETQ. V dropped 0 bases and J dropped 0 bases, with 10 bases sitting between them. The CDR3 DNA follows: TGCGCCAGCAGCTTGGGTCCGAAGAGCTCTGGAAACACCATATATTTT. This sequence encodes CASSLGPKSSGNTIYF.

This chain uses TRBV18 with TRBJ2-7, with a possible D match to TRBD1 (5 bases). Deletions cut 1 base from V and 4 bases from J, with 11 bases between. Germline V gene lookup returns CDR1 KGHSH and CDR2 LQKENI. The CDR3 sequence is 14 residues long. The DNA of the CDR3 is TGTGCCAGCTCACCACAGGGGAATCGGTACGAGCAGTACTTC. This codes for CASSPQGNRYEQYF. The entire variable domain, with the rest obtained from reference TRBV18 and TRBJ2-7, is as follows: NAGVMQNPRHLVRRRGQEARLRCSPMKGHSHVYWYRQLPEEGLKFMVYLQKENIIDESGMPKERFSAEFPKEGPSILRIQQVVRGDSAAYFCASSPQGNRYEQYFGPGTRLTVT.

The rearrangement uses TRBV5-1 and TRBJ1-5, with D possibly TRBD1 on 5 matching bases. Trimming took off 2 bases at V and 5 bases at J, with 14 bases between the two ends. The germline V gene has CDR1 SGHRS and CDR2 YFSETQ. This CDR3 is built from 15 residues. The CDR3 DNA reads TGCGCCAGCAGCTTAGGAGGGACTATTGATCAGCCCCAGCATTTT. Protein: CASSLGGTIDQPQHF.

The chain is built from TRBV21-1 and TRBJ2-1; TRBD2 is taken as the D call from the table, unchecked against the DNA. TRBV21-1 constitutes a pseudogene. The CDR3 is made up of 16 amino acids. The CDR3 nucleotides are TGTGCCAGCAGCAAAGCCTGCGGGGGGCGTATAAATGAGCAGTTCTTC. Protein: CASSKACGGRINEQFF.

On this clone: Different DNA sequences within this sample yield the same CDR3. This rearrangement joins TRBV3-1 (or the pseudogene TRBV3-2) to TRBJ2-2, with 7 bases lining up with TRBD2. Germline V CDR1 and CDR2: LGHDT, YNNKEL (reference sequence). The CDR3 contains 16 residues. V dropped 1 base and J dropped 1; count of bases not matched to a gene: 3. The CDR3 DNA reads as TGTGCCAGCAGCCAAGTGGGGGGGAAGAACACCGGGGAGCTGTTTTTT. It codes for CASSQVGGKNTGELFF.

The J gene is TRBJ1-2, the V gene TRBV28; D gene uncertain. This CDR3 region has 15 residues. The germline V and J ends were trimmed by 4 bases and 5 bases, with 17 bases remaining between them. From germline, CDR1 is MDHEN and CDR2 SYDVKM. This chain's CDR3 is CASSSSYMEAYGYTF. The CDR3 DNA reads as TGTGCCAGCAGTTCCTCCTACATGGAGGCTTATGGCTACACCTTC.

This clone appeared once. The CDR3 protein is CASSPLRNTEAFF. The CDR3 coding sequence is TGTGCCAGCAGTCCACTCCGGAACACTGAAGCTTTCTTT. The V and J genes are TRBV7-2 and TRBJ1-1; D is uncertain. Germline values: CDR1 SGHTA, CDR2 FQGNSA. V shed 6 bases and J shed 1 base, with 9 bases lying between them. The CDR3 consists of 13 residues. Looking up the rest from reference TRBV7-2 and TRBJ1-1 gives the full variable domain: GAGVSQSPSNKVTEKGKDVELRCDPISGHTALYWYRQSLGQGLEFLIYFQGNSAPDKSGLPSDRFSAERTGGSVSTLTIQRTQQEDSAVYLCASSPLRNTEAFFGQGTRLTVV.

V usage is TRBV18 and J usage is TRBJ1-4; D uncertain. The CDR3 totals 13 residues. The ends were cut back, 3 bases at V and 8 bases at J, with 10 bases in the middle. Germline-derived CDR1 and CDR2 are KGHSH and LQKENI. The CDR3 DNA is TGTGCCAGCTCACCCGGGGTTGGGGAAAAACTGTTTTTT. Translated: CASSPGVGEKLFF. Complete variable domain (other parts from reference TRBV18 and TRBJ1-4): NAGVMQNPRHLVRRRGQEARLRCSPMKGHSHVYWYRQLPEEGLKFMVYLQKENIIDESGMPKERFSAEFPKEGPSILRIQQVVRGDSAAYFCASSPGVGEKLFFGSGTQLSVL.

V is TRBV28 and J is TRBJ2-7; D possibly corresponds to TRBD1 (6 bases). The CDR3 is made up of 13 amino acids. Trimming took 7 bases from V and 3 from J, leaving 13 bases between them. CDR1 MDHEN and CDR2 SYDVKM come from the germline V gene. The CDR3 is CASITVGGYEQYF. CDR3 bases: TGTGCCAGCATAACAGTAGGGGGCTACGAGCAGTACTTC.

In its sample, this clone was seen a few times. The rearrangement joins TRBV2 to TRBJ1-2; D perhaps matches TRBD1 (6 bases). Between the trimmed V and J ends, which lost 5 bases and 7 bases, there was a span of 14 bases. CDR1 is SNHLY and CDR2 is FYNNEI in the germline V gene. This CDR3 comprises 13 residues. The CDR3 loop is CASSLTGPLGYTF. The CDR3 nucleotides read TGTGCCAGCAGTCTAACAGGGCCCCTTGGCTACACCTTC.

The chain couples TRBV7-6 to TRBJ1-1, with 7 bases identical to TRBD1. Germline values: CDR1 SGHVS, CDR2 FNYEAQ. The CDR3 is 16 residues long. V shed 5 bases and J 1 base; nucleotides not matched to a gene: 10. As DNA, the CDR3 is TGTGCCAGCAGCAATGCCCCGAGGGGGCCGAACACTGAAGCTTTCTTT. The encoded protein is CASSNAPRGPNTEAFF.

The CDR3 DNA follows: TGTGCCAGCAGCAAGTTGACAGGGCGCGACTCTGGAAACACCATATATTTT. The encoded protein is CASSKLTGRDSGNTIYF. The V and J genes are TRBV21-1 and TRBJ1-3; no DNA check was done on the table's D call, TRBD1. TRBV21-1 is classified as a pseudogene. The length of the CDR3 is 17 residues.

This chain joins TRBV5-1 and TRBJ1-1; 11 bases align to TRBD1. The germline CDR1 and CDR2 sequences are SGHRS and YFSETQ. CDR3 length: 16 amino acids. V shed 3 bases, J shed 0 bases, and the junction held 4 bases outside the gene matches. CDR3 amino acids: CASSSDRGRVNTEAFF. The CDR3 nucleotides read TGCGCCAGCAGCTCGGACAGGGGGCGGGTGAACACTGAAGCTTTCTTT.

This sequence joins TRBV30 and TRBJ1-1; a possible D gene is TRBD1 (5 bases). The germline gives CDR1 GTSNPN, CDR2 SVGIG (reference sequence). This CDR3 has 14 residues. V was pared by 5 bases and J by 2 bases, with 15 bases between. CDR3 sequence: CAWALDTLNTEAFF. CDR3 nucleotides: TGTGCCTGGGCCTTGGACACTCTCAACACTGAAGCTTTCTTT.

The chain links TRBV4-1 to TRBJ2-6; 8 bases align to TRBD1. With 0 bases clipped from V and 2 bases from J, the junction kept 3 bases outside the gene matches. This CDR3 spans 17 amino acids. CDR1 is MGHRA and CDR2 is YSYEKL in the germline V gene. The CDR3 spells CASSQDWGQAGANVLTF. In DNA form, the CDR3 reads TGCGCCAGCAGCCAAGATTGGGGACAGGCTGGGGCCAACGTCCTGACTTTC.

This clone was detected a few times. V is TRBV6-4 and J is TRBJ1-1; D possibly corresponds to TRBD1 (5 bases). V gave up 6 bases and J gave up 4 bases, with 12 bases separating them. The CDR3 totals 13 residues. The germline gives CDR1 MRHNA, CDR2 SNTAGT. The CDR3 reads CASSREVGTEAFF. The CDR3 nucleotides are TGTGCCAGCAGCAGGGAAGTGGGCACTGAAGCTTTCTTT.

This chain joins TRBV4-3 and TRBJ2-7; no clear D gene. In germline, CDR1 is LGHNA, CDR2 YSLEER. This CDR3 comprises 15 residues. V was pared by 0 bases and J by 3 bases, with 12 bases between. DNA for the CDR3: TGCGCCAGCAGCCAAGATCCGCAGGAAATCTACGAGCAGTACTTC. The encoded protein is CASSQDPQEIYEQYF.

The chain recombines TRBV6-4 with TRBJ2-3, with D unresolved. The CDR3 has 14 residues. Germline values: CDR1 MRHNA, CDR2 SNTAGT. Trimming shortened V by 2 bases and J by 0 bases, and 6 bases separated the two germline ends. The chain's CDR3 is CASSDLPSTDTQYF. The CDR3 region has the DNA TGTGCCAGCAGTGACCTCCCTAGCACAGATACGCAGTATTTT.

The chain has TRBV15 and TRBJ1-1; no clear D. Germline CDR1 LNHNV, CDR2 YYDKDF (reference sequence). The germline V and J ends were trimmed by 5 bases and 1 base, with 11 bases remaining between them. The CDR3 has 14 amino acids. CDR3 DNA: TGTGCCACCAGCCCGTGGGAGGGGAACACTGAAGCTTTCTTT. The encoded protein is CATSPWEGNTEAFF.

The rearrangement uses TRBV9 and TRBJ2-1; 8 bases align to TRBD2. The CDR3 extends over 15 amino acids. CDR1 is SGDLS and CDR2 is YYNGEE in the germline V gene. V was pared by 0 bases and J by 7 bases, with 6 bases of the junction left unmatched. The CDR3 nucleotides are TGTGCCAGCAGCGTAGCGGGGGGGCTTCTTAATGAGCAGTTCTTC. Amino acids: CASSVAGGLLNEQFF.

The V call is TRBV3-1 (or the pseudogene TRBV3-2), the J call TRBJ2-1; 8 nucleotides line up with TRBD2. Germline CDR1 and CDR2: LGHDT and YNNKEL (reference sequence). The length of the CDR3 is 14 residues. Losses at the gene ends were 3 bases for V and 7 bases for J; bases not matched to a gene: 5. The chain's CDR3 is CASSHLASGNEQFF. The CDR3 DNA is TGTGCCAGCAGCCACCTGGCTAGCGGGAATGAGCAGTTCTTC.

The chain has TRBV10-3 and TRBJ2-2; 9 nucleotides line up with TRBD1. The V gene end was trimmed by 10 bases and the J gene end by 4 bases; junction bases not matched to a gene: 13. Looked up from germline, CDR1 is ENHRY and CDR2 is SYGVKD. CDR3 length: 16 residues. The CDR3 loop is CATRAWGQGSTGELFF. In DNA form, the CDR3 reads TGTGCCACCCGGGCTTGGGGACAGGGCTCCACCGGGGAGCTGTTTTTT.

Turning to this clone: Other nucleotide sequences in the sample specify the same CDR3. The chain uses TRBV5-1 and TRBJ2-5; 9 bases line up with TRBD2. The CDR3 is 15 amino acids. V shed 4 bases, J shed 2 bases, and the junction held 6 bases outside the gene matches. Per germline, CDR1 SGHRS and CDR2 YFSETQ. The CDR3 nucleotides read TGCGCCAGCAGCCCTAGCGGGGAGTTGCAAGAGACCCAGTACTTC. It specifies CASSPSGELQETQYF. Looking up the rest from reference TRBV5-1 and TRBJ2-5 gives the full variable domain: KAGVTQTPRYLIKTRGQQVTLSCSPISGHRSVSWYQQTPGQGLQFLFEYFSETQRNKGNFPGRFSGRQFSNSRSEMNVSTLELGDSALYLCASSPSGELQETQYFGPGTRLLVL.

The chain couples TRBV19 to TRBJ2-3; 9 bases are shared with TRBD1. CDR1 and CDR2 from the germline V gene are LNHDA and SQIVND (reference sequence). J gave up 5 bases and V 6 bases, and 21 bases lay outside the gene matches. The CDR3 loop spans 19 amino acids. The CDR3 bases are TGTGCCAGTAGCCTATCGGGCAAGTACCCCCGACAGGGGGTAGATACGCAGTATTTT. Its translation is CASSLSGKYPRQGVDTQYF.